This T cell receptor (beta chain) emerged from a study of radiotherapy plus CTLA-4 blockade in lung cancer. The assay was immunoSEQ multiplex PCR, and TCRdb's table has in-frame clones only and misses some. The sample has about 95,000 clones; 83% are singletons. CTLA-4 blockade with ipilimumab, together with focal radiation, was given to patients with chemo-refractory metastatic non-small-cell lung cancer. Germline CDR1 LGHNT, CDR2 FRNRAP. Trimming shortened V by 7 bases and J by 5 bases, and 12 bases separated the two germline ends. The CDR3 runs to 12 residues. Details on this clone: Its target is not known.

General study results and limits: Following radiotherapy plus ipilimumab, tumor-derived TCR clones expanded in the blood. Interferon-beta, together with early blood T cell clone dynamics, reportedly best predicted response.

This TCR was recovered from a human donor with non-small cell lung cancer who had stable disease on radiotherapy plus ipilimumab. The sequencing here drew on peripheral blood, taken from a patient treated with radiotherapy plus ipilimumab. The chain is built from TRBV12-5 and TRBJ2-7; maybe TRBD2 (6 bases). The CDR3 sequence: CASAMDYHEQYF. The CDR3 DNA follows: TGTGCTAGTGCAATGGACTATCACGAGCAGTACTTC.